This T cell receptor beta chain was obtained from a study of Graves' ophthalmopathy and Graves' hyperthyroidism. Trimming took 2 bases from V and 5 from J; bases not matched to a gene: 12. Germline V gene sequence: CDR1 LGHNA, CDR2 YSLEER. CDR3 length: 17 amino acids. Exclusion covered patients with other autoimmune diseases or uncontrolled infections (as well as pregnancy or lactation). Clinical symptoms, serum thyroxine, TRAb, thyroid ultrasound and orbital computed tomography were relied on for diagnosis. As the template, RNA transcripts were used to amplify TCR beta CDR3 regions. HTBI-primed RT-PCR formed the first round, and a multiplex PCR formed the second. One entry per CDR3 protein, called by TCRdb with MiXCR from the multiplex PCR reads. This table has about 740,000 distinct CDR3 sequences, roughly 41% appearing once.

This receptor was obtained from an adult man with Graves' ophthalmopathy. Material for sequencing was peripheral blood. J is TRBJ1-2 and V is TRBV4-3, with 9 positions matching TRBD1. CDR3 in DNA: TGCGCCAGCAGCCAACCGACGCGGGACAGGGAGGGGTATGGCTACACCTTC. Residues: CASSQPTRDREGYGYTF.